This TCR beta chain was observed in a study of control samples from healthy donors and cancer patients. Repertoires were generated with immunoSEQ multiplex PCR, while TCRdb's copy carries only in-frame clones and drops some. Of some 64,000 clones listed, more than 75% are singletons. The germline V gene has CDR1 SGHRS and CDR2 YFSETQ. Trimming shortened V by 1 base and J by 4 bases, and 11 bases separated the two germline ends. This CDR3 region has 14 residues. The sequenced material came from PBMCs. V usage is TRBV5-1 and J usage is TRBJ1-2, with D possibly TRBD1 on 5 matching bases. The source of this sequence is a woman aged 45-60 years with head and neck cancer. CDR3 DNA sequence: TGCGCCAGCAGCTTGTCTGGGGGGAGCTATGGCTACACCTTC. Its protein is CASSLSGGSYGYTF.